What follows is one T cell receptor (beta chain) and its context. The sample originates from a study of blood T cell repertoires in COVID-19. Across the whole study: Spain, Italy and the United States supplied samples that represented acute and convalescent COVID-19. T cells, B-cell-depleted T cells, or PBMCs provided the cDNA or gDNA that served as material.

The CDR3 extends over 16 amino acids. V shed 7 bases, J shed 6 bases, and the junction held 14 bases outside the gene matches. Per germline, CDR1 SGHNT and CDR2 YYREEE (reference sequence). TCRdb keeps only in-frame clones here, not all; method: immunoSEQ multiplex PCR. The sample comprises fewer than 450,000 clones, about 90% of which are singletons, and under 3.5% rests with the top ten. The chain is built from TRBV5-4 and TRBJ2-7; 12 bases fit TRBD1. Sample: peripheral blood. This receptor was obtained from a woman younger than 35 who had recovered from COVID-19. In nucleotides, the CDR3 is TGTGCCAGCCGACACCTCCGGGACAGGGGGCGATGCGAGCAGTACGTC. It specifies CASRHLRDRGRCEQYV.